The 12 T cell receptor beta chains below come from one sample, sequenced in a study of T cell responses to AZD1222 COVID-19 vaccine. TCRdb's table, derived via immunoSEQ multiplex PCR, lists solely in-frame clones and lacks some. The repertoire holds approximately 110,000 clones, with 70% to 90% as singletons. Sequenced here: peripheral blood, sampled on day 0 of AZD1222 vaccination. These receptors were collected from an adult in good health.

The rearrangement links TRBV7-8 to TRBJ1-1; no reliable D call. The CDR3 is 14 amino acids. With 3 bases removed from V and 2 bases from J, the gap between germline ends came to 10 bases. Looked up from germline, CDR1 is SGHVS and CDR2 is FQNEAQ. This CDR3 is CASSFSRVNTEAFF. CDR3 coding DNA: TGTGCCAGCAGCTTTTCGCGGGTTAACACTGAAGCTTTCTTT.

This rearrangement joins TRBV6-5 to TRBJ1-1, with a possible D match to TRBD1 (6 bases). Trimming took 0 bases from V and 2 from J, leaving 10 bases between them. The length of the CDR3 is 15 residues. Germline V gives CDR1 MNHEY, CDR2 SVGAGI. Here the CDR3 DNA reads TGTGCCAGCAGTTACTCGGTACAGGGAAACACTGAAGCTTTCTTT. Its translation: CASSYSVQGNTEAFF.

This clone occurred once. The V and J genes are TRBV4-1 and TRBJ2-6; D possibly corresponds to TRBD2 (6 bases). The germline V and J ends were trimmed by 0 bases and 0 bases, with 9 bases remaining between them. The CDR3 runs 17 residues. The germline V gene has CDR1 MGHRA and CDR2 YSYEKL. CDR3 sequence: CASSQELRGSGANVLTF. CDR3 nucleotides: TGCGCCAGCAGCCAAGAACTGCGGGGCTCTGGGGCCAACGTCCTGACTTTC.

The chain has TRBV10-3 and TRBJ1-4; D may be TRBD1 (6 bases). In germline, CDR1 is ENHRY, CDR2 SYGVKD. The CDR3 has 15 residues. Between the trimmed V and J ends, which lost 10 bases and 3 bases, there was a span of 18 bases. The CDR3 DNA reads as TGTGCCACACGCGGTCGGGGGGGCCCTAATGAAAAACTGTTTTTT. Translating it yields CATRGRGGPNEKLFF.

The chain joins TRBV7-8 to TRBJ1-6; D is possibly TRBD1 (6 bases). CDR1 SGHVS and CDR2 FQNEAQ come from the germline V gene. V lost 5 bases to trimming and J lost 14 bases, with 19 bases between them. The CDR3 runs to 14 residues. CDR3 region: CASSPWGLQGSLHF. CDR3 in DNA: TGTGCCAGCAGCCCGTGGGGACTTCAGGGGTCCCTCCACTTT. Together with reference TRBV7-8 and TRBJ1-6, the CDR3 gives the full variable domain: GAGVSQSPRYKVAKRGQDVALRCDPISGHVSLFWYQQALGQGPEFLTYFQNEAQLDKSGLPSDRFFAERPEGSVSTLKIQRTQQEDSAVYLCASSPWGLQGSLHFGNGTRLTVT.

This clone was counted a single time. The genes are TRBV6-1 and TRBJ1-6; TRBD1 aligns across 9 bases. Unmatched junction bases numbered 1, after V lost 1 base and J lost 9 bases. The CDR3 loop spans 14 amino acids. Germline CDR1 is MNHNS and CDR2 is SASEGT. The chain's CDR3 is CASSEGQGGSPLHF. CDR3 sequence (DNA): TGTGCCAGCAGTGAAGGACAGGGGGGTTCACCCCTCCACTTT.

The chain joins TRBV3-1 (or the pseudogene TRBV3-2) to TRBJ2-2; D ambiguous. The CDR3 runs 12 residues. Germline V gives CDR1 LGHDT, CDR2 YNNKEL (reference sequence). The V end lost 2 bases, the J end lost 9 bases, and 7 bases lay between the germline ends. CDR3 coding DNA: TGTGCCAGCAGCCAAACGGCCCGGGAGCTGTTTTTT. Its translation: CASSQTARELFF.

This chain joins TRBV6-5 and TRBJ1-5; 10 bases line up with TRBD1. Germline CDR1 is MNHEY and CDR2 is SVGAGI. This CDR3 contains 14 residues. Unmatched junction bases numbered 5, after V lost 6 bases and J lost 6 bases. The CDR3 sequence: CASRRTGGVQPQHF. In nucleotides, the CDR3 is TGTGCCAGCAGGAGGACAGGGGGTGTTCAGCCCCAGCATTTT.

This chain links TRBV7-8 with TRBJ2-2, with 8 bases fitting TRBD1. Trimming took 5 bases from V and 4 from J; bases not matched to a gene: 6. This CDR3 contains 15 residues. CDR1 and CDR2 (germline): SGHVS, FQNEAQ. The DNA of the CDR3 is TGTGCCAGCAGCCGGCGGACAGGGCCCACCGGGGAGCTGTTTTTT. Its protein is CASSRRTGPTGELFF.

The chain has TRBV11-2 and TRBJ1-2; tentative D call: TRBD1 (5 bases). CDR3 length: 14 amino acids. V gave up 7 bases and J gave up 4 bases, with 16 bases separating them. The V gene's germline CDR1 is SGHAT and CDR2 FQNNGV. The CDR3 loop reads CASTQTEIVYGYTF. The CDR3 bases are TGTGCCAGCACCCAGACAGAAATTGTCTATGGCTACACCTTC.

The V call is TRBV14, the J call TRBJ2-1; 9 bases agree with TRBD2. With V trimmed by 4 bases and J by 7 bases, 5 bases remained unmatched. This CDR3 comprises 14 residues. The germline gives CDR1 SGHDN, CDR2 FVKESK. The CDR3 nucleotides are TGTGCCAGCAGCCCCGGGACTAGCCTAAATGAGCAGTTCTTC. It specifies CASSPGTSLNEQFF.

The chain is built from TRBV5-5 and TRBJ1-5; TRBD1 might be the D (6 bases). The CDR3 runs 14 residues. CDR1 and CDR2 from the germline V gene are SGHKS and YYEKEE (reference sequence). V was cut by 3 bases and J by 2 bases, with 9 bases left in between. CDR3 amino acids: CASSSGAGNQPQHF. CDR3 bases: TGTGCCAGCAGCTCAGGGGCCGGCAATCAGCCCCAGCATTTT.